The 2 T cell receptor beta chains reported below all come from one sample, sequenced in a study of blood T cell repertoires in COVID-19. Method: immunoSEQ multiplex PCR; TCRdb's copy keeps in-frame clones and lacks some. The data contain some 70,000 clones, 65% to 90% of them seen just once; the ten biggest clones take up 40% to 45%. The sequenced material came from peripheral blood. Source of these receptors: a man older than 75 with acute or convalescent COVID-19.

The CDR3 DNA sequence: TGCGCCAGCAGCCATGCCGTAGGGGCCAGGGAGACCCAGTACTTC. This gives the protein CASSHAVGARETQYF. The chain recombines TRBV4-1 with TRBJ2-5, with a tentative D call TRBD1 (5 bases). Trimming removed 3 bases from V and 5 bases from J, with 16 bases in between. Germline values: CDR1 MGHRA, CDR2 YSYEKL. This CDR3 comprises 15 residues.

Turning to this clone: At one boundary the junction diverges from the germline segment, which might be a read error. The chain carries TRBV13 and TRBJ2-1; 8 nucleotides agree with TRBD2. CDR3 length: 13 residues. CDR1 and CDR2 from the germline V gene are PRHDT and FYEKMQ (reference sequence). In DNA, the CDR3 is TGTGCCAGCAGCTCTGCCCAAAGCGGGAGAAGCGTCTTC. Amino acid sequence: CASSSAQSGRSVF.